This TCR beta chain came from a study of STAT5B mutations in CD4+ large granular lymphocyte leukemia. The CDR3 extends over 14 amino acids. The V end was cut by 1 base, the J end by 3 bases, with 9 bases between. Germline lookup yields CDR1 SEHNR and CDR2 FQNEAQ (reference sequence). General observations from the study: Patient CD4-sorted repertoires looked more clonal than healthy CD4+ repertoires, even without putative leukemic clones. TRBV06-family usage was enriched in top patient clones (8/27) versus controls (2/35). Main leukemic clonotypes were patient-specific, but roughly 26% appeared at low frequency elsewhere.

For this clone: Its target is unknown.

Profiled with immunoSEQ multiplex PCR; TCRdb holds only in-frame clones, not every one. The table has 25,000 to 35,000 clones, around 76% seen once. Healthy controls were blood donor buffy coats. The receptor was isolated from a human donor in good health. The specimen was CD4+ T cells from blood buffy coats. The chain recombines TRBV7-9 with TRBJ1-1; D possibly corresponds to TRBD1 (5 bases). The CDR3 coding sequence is TGTGCCAGCAGCTTAGTAGGAGGGGACACTGAAGCTTTCTTT. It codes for CASSLVGGDTEAFF. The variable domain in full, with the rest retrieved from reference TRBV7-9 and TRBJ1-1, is DTGVSQNPRHKITKRGQNVTFRCDPISEHNRLYWYRQTLGQGPEFLTYFQNEAQLEKSRLLSDRFSAERPKGSFSTLEIQRTEQGDSAMYLCASSLVGGDTEAFFGQGTRLTVV.